The 9 T cell receptor beta chains in this list originate from one sample, sequenced in a study of graft-versus-host responses after intestinal transplantation (dated by TCRdb to about 2021). Intraepithelial and lamina propria lymphocytes were isolated from graft specimens using dithiothreitol, EDTA incubations and collagenase D digestion. The library was prepared using the immunoSEQ multiplex PCR assay. Imported from immuneACCESS, the table was reduced by TCRdb to in-frame sequences with V and J called. These copies leave out some clones; in studies compared against another copy, an unresolved V gene accounts for under half, and the cause of the remainder is not known. The sample includes approximately 17,000 clones, with approximately 80% observed a single time. The biggest ten clones account for approximately 3.8% of the sample. The starting material was ileum tissue, obtained around 600 days after intestinal transplantation. The receptors derive from a human patient who received an intestinal transplant, so some T cells may come from the graft donor.

The J gene is TRBJ1-3, the V gene TRBV7-5; the D call in the table, TRBD1, was not verified against the DNA. TRBV7-5 has pseudogene status. The CDR3 consists of 15 residues. CDR3 in DNA: TGTGTCCCAAATGGGACAGTACCTTCTGGAAACACCATATATTTT. Protein product: CVPNGTVPSGNTIYF.

The chain has TRBV11-3 and TRBJ2-5; 8 nucleotides match TRBD1. V dropped 4 bases and J dropped 5; count of bases not matched to a gene: 3. The CDR3 runs to 13 residues. Germline V gene data show CDR1 as SGHNT and CDR2 as YENEEA. CDR3 residues: CASSSRGPETQYF. The CDR3 bases are TGTGCCAGCAGCTCCAGGGGGCCGGAGACCCAGTACTTC.

This sequence joins TRBV7-9 and TRBJ2-6; the match to TRBD1 covers 9 bases. Germline assignment: CDR1 SEHNR and CDR2 FQNEAQ (reference sequence). Losses at the gene ends were 4 bases for V and 9 bases for J; bases not matched to a gene: 4. The CDR3 is 14 amino acids. The CDR3 spells CASSSPGQGNVLTF. As DNA, the CDR3 is TGTGCCAGCAGCTCTCCGGGACAGGGCAACGTCCTGACTTTC.

This clone was picked up one time. The chain employs TRBV7-2 and TRBJ1-3; tentatively, D is TRBD1 (5 bases). Deletions cut 6 bases from V and 4 bases from J, with 22 bases between. The CDR3 consists of 17 residues. Germline V gene data show CDR1 as SGHTA and CDR2 as FQGNSA. This chain's CDR3 is CASSLISTGTPGNTIYF. The CDR3 DNA sequence: TGTGCCAGCAGTTTAATCTCGACCGGGACCCCCGGAAACACCATATATTTT.

The V gene is TRBV6-6, the J gene TRBJ1-1, with D tentatively TRBD1 (6 bases). Trimming pared 8 bases from V and 2 bases from J, leaving 12 bases between. The germline CDR1 and CDR2 sequences are MNHNY and SVGAGI (reference sequence). CDR3 length equals 13 residues. For the CDR3, the DNA is TGTGCCAGCCAAGGGACACAAAACACTGAAGCTTTCTTT. Amino acid sequence: CASQGTQNTEAFF.

The chain has TRBV13 and TRBJ2-4, with 7 bases that match TRBD1. The germline V gene has CDR1 PRHDT and CDR2 FYEKMQ (reference sequence). The CDR3 has 15 residues. The ends lost 5 bases at V and 0 bases at J; junction bases unmatched: 4. CDR3 nucleotide sequence: TGTGCCAGCAGCACCCAGGGGGTAGCCAAAAACATTCAGTACTTC. Its protein is CASSTQGVAKNIQYF.

CDR3 region: CASSYSTGTATEQFF. Written as DNA, the CDR3 is TGTGCCAGCAGTTACTCCACCGGGACAGCGACTGAGCAGTTCTTC. This chain links TRBV6-5 with TRBJ2-1; 7 nucleotides agree with TRBD1. The junction had 8 bases not matched to a gene; V was cut back by 0 bases and J by 9 bases. Per the germline V gene, CDR1 is MNHEY and CDR2 is SVGAGI. The CDR3 is 15 residues long.

The chain couples TRBV7-9 to TRBJ2-1; D gene unclear. V dropped 5 bases and J dropped 0 bases, with 17 bases sitting between them. Per the germline V gene, CDR1 is SEHNR and CDR2 is FQNEAQ (reference sequence). The CDR3 is 17 amino acids. The DNA of the CDR3 is TGTGCCAGCAGCGCACACCTCAGTTACAGCTCCTACAATGAGCAGTTCTTC. It is translated as CASSAHLSYSSYNEQFF. The full variable domain, in which reference TRBV7-9 and TRBJ2-1 provide the parts outside the CDR3, is DTGVSQNPRHKITKRGQNVTFRCDPISEHNRLYWYRQTLGQGPEFLTYFQNEAQLEKSRLLSDRFSAERPKGSFSTLEIQRTEQGDSAMYLCASSAHLSYSSYNEQFFGPGTRLTVL.

The rearrangement joins TRBV6-1 to TRBJ1-4, with 7 bases that match TRBD1. V was pared by 5 bases and J by 5 bases, with 5 bases of the junction left unmatched. Germline CDR1 reads MNHNS; CDR2 reads SASEGT. The CDR3 totals 14 residues. CDR3 protein: CASSLDRRNEKLFF. CDR3 nucleotide sequence: TGTGCCAGCAGTTTGGACAGGCGCAATGAAAAACTGTTTTTT.